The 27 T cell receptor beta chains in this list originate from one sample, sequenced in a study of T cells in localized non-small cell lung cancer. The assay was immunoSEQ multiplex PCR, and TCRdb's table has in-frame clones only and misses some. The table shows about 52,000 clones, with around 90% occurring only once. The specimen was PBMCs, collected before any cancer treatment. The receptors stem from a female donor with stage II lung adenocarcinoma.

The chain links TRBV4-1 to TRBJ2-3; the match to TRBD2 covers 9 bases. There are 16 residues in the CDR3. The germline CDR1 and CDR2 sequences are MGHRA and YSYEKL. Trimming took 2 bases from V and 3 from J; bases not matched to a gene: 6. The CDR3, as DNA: TGCGCCAGCAGCCAACTTCGCGGGGGGGCTACAGATACGCAGTATTTT. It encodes CASSQLRGGATDTQYF.

CDR3 region: CASSLGTGHGYTF. The CDR3, as DNA: TGTGCCAGCAGTCTCGGCACAGGTCATGGCTACACCTTC. The rearrangement uses TRBV27 and TRBJ1-2; weak D call: TRBD1 (5 bases). Looked up from germline, CDR1 is MNHEY and CDR2 is SMNVEV (reference sequence). This CDR3 region has 13 residues. Trimming cost V 5 bases and J 6 bases, with 13 bases left between them.

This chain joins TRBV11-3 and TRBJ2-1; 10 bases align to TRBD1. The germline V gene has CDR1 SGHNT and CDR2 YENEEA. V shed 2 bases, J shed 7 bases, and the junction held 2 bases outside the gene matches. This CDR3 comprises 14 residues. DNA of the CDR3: TGTGCCAGCAGCTTACGGACAGGGGGGAATGAGCAGTTCTTC. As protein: CASSLRTGGNEQFF.

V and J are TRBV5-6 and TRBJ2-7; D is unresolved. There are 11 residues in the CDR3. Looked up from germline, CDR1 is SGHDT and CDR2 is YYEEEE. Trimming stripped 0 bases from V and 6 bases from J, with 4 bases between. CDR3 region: CASSLAREQYF. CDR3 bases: TGTGCCAGCAGCTTGGCGCGCGAGCAGTACTTC.

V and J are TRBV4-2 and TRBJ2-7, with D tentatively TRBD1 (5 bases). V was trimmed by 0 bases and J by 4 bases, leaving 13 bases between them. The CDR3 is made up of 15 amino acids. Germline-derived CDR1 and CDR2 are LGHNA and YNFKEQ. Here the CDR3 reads CASSQERTIDYEQYF. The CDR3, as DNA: TGTGCCAGCAGCCAAGAAAGGACAATTGATTACGAGCAGTACTTC.

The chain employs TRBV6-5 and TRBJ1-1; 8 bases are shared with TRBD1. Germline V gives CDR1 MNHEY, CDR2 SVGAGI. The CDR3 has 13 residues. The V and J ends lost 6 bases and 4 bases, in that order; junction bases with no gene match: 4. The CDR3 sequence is CASSTGGGTEAFF. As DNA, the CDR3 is TGTGCCAGCAGCACAGGGGGAGGCACTGAAGCTTTCTTT.

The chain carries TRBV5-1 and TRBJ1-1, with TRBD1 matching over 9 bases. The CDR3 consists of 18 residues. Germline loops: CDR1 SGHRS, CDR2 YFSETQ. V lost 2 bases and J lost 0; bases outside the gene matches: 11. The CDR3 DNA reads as TGCGCCAGCAGCTTAACAGGGGGCGCAGCCTTCCTGAACACTGAAGCTTTCTTT. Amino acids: CASSLTGGAAFLNTEAFF.

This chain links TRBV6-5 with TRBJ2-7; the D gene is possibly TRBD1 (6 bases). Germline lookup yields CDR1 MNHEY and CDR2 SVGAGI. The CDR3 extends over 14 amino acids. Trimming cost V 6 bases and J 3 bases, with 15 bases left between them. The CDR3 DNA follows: TGTGCCAGCAGAGGGCAGGGGTCAAGCTACGAGCAGTACTTC. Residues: CASRGQGSSYEQYF.

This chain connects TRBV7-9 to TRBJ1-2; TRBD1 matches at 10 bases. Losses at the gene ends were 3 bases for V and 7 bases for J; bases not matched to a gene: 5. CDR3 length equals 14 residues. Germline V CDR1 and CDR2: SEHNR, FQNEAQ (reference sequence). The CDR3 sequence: CASSLTGGEAGYTF. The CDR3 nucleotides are TGTGCCAGCAGCTTGACAGGGGGCGAGGCTGGCTACACCTTC.

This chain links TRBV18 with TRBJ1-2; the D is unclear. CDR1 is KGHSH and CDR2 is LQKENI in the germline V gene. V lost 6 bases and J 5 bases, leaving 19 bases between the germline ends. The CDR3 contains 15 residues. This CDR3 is CASSPTEPLGYGYTF. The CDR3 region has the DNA TGTGCCAGCTCTCCAACAGAACCCCTGGGTTATGGCTACACCTTC.

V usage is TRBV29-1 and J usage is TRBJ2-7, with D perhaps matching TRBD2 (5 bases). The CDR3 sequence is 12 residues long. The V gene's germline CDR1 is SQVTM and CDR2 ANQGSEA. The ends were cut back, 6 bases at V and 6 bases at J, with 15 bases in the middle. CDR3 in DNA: TGCAGCGTCCAACCCGCCCGGGGCGAGCAGTACTTC. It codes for CSVQPARGEQYF.

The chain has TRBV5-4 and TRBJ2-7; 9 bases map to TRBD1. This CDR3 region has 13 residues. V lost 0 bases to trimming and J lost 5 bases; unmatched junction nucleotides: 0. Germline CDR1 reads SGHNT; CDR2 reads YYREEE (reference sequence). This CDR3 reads CASSLDRGHEQYF. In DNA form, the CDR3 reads TGTGCCAGCAGCTTGGACAGGGGGCACGAGCAGTACTTC.

The CDR3 is CAISGLPDRVGTEAFF. The CDR3 DNA sequence: TGTGCCATCAGTGGTTTACCCGACAGGGTCGGTACTGAAGCTTTCTTT. The chain recombines TRBV10-3 with TRBJ1-1; 7 positions agree with TRBD1. The CDR3 consists of 16 residues. The germline V gene encodes CDR1 ENHRY and CDR2 SYGVKD. The junction had 13 bases not matched to a gene; V was cut back by 4 bases and J by 5 bases.

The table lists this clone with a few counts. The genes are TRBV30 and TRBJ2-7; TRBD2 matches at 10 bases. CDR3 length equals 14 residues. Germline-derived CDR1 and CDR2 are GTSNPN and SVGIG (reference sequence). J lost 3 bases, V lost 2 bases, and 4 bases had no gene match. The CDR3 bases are TGTGCCTGGAGTAAGAGCGGGGGGGGCTACGAGCAGTACTTC. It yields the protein CAWSKSGGGYEQYF.

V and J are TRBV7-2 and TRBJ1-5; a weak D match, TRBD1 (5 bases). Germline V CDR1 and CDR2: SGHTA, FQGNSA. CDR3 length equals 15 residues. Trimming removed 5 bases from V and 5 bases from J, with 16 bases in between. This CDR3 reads CASSPGATGHQPQHF. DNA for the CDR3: TGTGCCAGCAGCCCCGGGGCAACCGGGCATCAGCCCCAGCATTTT.

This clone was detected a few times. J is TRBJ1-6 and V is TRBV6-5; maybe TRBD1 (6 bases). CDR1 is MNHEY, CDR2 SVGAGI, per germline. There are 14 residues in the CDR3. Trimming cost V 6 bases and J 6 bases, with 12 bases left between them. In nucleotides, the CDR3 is TGTGCCAGCAGGCGACAGGCCGTTAATTCACCCCTCCACTTT. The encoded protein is CASRRQAVNSPLHF.

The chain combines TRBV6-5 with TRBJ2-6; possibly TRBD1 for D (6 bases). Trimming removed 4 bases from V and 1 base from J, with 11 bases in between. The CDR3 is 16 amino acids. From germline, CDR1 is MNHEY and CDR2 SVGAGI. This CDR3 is CASSFPGESGANVLTF. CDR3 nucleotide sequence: TGTGCCAGCAGTTTTCCAGGGGAGTCTGGGGCCAACGTCCTGACTTTC.

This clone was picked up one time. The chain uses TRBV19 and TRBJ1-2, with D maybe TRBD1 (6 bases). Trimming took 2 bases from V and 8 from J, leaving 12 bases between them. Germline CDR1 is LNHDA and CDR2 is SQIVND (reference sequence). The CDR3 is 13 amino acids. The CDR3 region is CASSIRGQRGYTF. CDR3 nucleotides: TGTGCCAGTAGTATACGGGGACAACGCGGCTACACCTTC. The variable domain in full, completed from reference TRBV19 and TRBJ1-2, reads DGGITQSPKYLFRKEGQNVTLSCEQNLNHDAMYWYRQDPGQGLRLIYYSQIVNDFQKGDIAEGYSVSREKKESFPLTVTSAQKNPTAFYLCASSIRGQRGYTFGSGTRLTVV.

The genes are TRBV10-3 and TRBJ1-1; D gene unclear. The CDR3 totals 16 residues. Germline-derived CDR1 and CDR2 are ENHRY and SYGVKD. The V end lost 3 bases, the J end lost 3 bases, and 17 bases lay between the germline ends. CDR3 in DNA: TGTGCCATCAGTGACCCTCGAGTCGGGAAGGACACTGAAGCTTTCTTT. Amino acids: CAISDPRVGKDTEAFF.

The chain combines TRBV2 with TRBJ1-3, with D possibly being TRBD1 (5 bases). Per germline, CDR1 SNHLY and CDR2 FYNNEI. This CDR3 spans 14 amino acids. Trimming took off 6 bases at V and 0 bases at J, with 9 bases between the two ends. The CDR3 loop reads CASRAGFSGNTIYF. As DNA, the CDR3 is TGTGCCAGCAGAGCAGGGTTCTCTGGAAACACCATATATTTT.

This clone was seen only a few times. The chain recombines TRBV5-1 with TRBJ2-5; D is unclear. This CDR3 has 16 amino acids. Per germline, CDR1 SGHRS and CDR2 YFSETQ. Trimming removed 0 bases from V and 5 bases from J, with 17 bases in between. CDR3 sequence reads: CASSLGSTGDGETQYF. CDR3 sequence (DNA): TGCGCCAGCAGCTTGGGAAGTACGGGCGACGGGGAGACCCAGTACTTC.

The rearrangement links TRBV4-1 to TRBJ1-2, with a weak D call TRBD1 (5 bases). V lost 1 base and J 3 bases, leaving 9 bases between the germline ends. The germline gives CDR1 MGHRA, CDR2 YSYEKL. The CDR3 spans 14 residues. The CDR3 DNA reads TGCGCCAGCAGCCAAGTCCGAGGGGACTATGGCTACACCTTC. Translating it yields CASSQVRGDYGYTF.

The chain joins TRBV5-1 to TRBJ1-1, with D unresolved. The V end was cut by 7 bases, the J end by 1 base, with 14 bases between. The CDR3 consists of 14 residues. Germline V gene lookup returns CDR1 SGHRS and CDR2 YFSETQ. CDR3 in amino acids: CASQPRTENTEAFF. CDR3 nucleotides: TGCGCCAGCCAACCAAGGACGGAGAACACTGAAGCTTTCTTT.

In nucleotides, the CDR3 is TGTGCCAGCAGTTACTTTCAACAGAGCCCTTATGAGCAGTTCTTC. This sequence encodes CASSYFQQSPYEQFF. This chain uses TRBV6-6 with TRBJ2-1; D remains ambiguous. The V gene's germline CDR1 is MNHNY and CDR2 SVGAGI (reference sequence). The CDR3 is 15 amino acids. Trimming stripped 1 base from V and 8 bases from J, with 15 bases between.

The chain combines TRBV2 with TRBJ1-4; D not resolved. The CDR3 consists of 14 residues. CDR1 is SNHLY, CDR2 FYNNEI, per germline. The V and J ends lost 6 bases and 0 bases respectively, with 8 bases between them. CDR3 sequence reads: CASRDLATNEKLFF. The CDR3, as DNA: TGTGCCAGCAGAGACCTTGCAACTAATGAAAAACTGTTTTTT.

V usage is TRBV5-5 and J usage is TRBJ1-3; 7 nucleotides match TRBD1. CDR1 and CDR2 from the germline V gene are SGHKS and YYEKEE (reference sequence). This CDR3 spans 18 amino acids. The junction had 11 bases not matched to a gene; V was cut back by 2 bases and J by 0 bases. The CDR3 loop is CASSFRNLGDSSGNTIYF. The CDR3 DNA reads TGTGCCAGCAGCTTCCGGAACCTAGGGGACAGCTCTGGAAACACCATATATTTT.

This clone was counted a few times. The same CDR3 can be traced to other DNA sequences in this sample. The CDR3 DNA follows: TGTGCCAGCAAAGCCGACAGATTTGGCACTGAAGCTTTCTTT. Translating it yields CASKADRFGTEAFF. The chain has TRBV6-5 and TRBJ1-1, with a tentative D call TRBD1 (5 bases). Germline CDR1 MNHEY, CDR2 SVGAGI. V was cut by 7 bases and J by 4 bases, with 16 bases left in between. The CDR3 is made up of 14 amino acids.